The rows below give T cell receptor beta chains drawn from one sample of a study of shared clonotypes between healthy human individuals. Libraries were prepared by immunoSEQ multiplex PCR; TCRdb keeps only in-frame clonotypes and omits some of them. The sample holds approximately 810,000 clones, around 92% seen once. Sequenced sample: naive CD8+ T cells sorted from blood. These receptors were collected from a young man in good health. Each CDR3 is given with its conserved first and last residue. Each record gives: J gene, V gene, D gene, CDR3 protein. D genes are given only for firm matches.

j_call: TRBJ1-2; v_call: TRBV9; d_call: .; cdr3_aa: CASSGRPGYTF
j_call: TRBJ2-3; v_call: TRBV4-1; d_call: TRBD2; cdr3_aa: CASSQVSSGTDTQYF
j_call: TRBJ2-1; v_call: TRBV30; d_call: TRBD2; cdr3_aa: CAWSVGTTNEQFF
j_call: TRBJ2-1; v_call: TRBV5-6; d_call: .; cdr3_aa: CASSHATSNNEQFF
j_call: TRBJ2-1; v_call: TRBV7-9; d_call: TRBD2; cdr3_aa: CASSIPGLAFNEQFF
j_call: TRBJ2-5; v_call: TRBV2; d_call: .; cdr3_aa: CASSEYRQETQYF
j_call: TRBJ1-1; v_call: TRBV15; d_call: .; cdr3_aa: CATTGRADTEAFF
j_call: TRBJ2-7; v_call: TRBV7-9; d_call: TRBD2; cdr3_aa: CASINLAGAGEQYF
j_call: TRBJ2-4; v_call: TRBV7-9; d_call: .; cdr3_aa: CASSPTLGQNIQYF
j_call: TRBJ2-1; v_call: TRBV19; d_call: .; cdr3_aa: CASSMGVSSYNEQFF
j_call: TRBJ2-3; v_call: TRBV9; d_call: .; cdr3_aa: CASSGRFRDTYTDTQYF
j_call: TRBJ1-5; v_call: TRBV19; d_call: TRBD1; cdr3_aa: CASSIRTGGNQPQHF
j_call: TRBJ2-5; v_call: TRBV25-1; d_call: TRBD2; cdr3_aa: CASSEYGRAQETQYF
j_call: TRBJ2-6; v_call: TRBV10-3; d_call: .; cdr3_aa: CAISDGGATNGANVLTF
j_call: TRBJ2-1; v_call: TRBV27; d_call: TRBD2; cdr3_aa: CASRPGLEVYGEQFF
j_call: TRBJ2-7; v_call: TRBV7-2; d_call: .; cdr3_aa: CASSLGGLASYEQYF
j_call: TRBJ2-3; v_call: TRBV6-6; d_call: TRBD2; cdr3_aa: CAGAGGQGRADTQYF
j_call: TRBJ2-7; v_call: TRBV4-1; d_call: .; cdr3_aa: CASSPRFSVDYSYEQYF
j_call: TRBJ2-3; v_call: TRBV2; d_call: .; cdr3_aa: CASIRTSTDTQYF
j_call: TRBJ2-5; v_call: TRBV7-9; d_call: .; cdr3_aa: CASSFKEGREETQYF
j_call: TRBJ2-1; v_call: TRBV29-1; d_call: TRBD2; cdr3_aa: CSVGRSGRDNEQFF
j_call: TRBJ2-7; v_call: TRBV13; d_call: .; cdr3_aa: CASSSTYEQYF
j_call: TRBJ2-1; v_call: TRBV29-1; d_call: TRBD2; cdr3_aa: CSVEISGIISYNEQFF
j_call: TRBJ2-1; v_call: TRBV7-9; d_call: TRBD2; cdr3_aa: CASSETSGRWDEQFF
j_call: TRBJ1-4; v_call: TRBV7-9; d_call: TRBD1; cdr3_aa: CAIQGENEKLFF
j_call: TRBJ1-4; v_call: TRBV7-2; d_call: .; cdr3_aa: CASSQWATEKLFF
j_call: TRBJ2-1; v_call: TRBV5-5; d_call: .; cdr3_aa: CASSLEGWNEQFF
j_call: TRBJ2-7; v_call: TRBV11-2; d_call: TRBD1; cdr3_aa: CASSTTGGDPYEQYF
j_call: TRBJ2-7; v_call: TRBV28; d_call: TRBD2; cdr3_aa: CASSFLGGYEQYF
j_call: TRBJ2-7; v_call: TRBV5-1; d_call: TRBD1; cdr3_aa: CASSLEMGQRNYEQYF
j_call: TRBJ2-7; v_call: TRBV28; d_call: .; cdr3_aa: CASSLPYRVEQYF
j_call: TRBJ1-5; v_call: TRBV27; d_call: .; cdr3_aa: CASAGGGNQPQHF
j_call: TRBJ2-7; v_call: TRBV11-2; d_call: .; cdr3_aa: CASSLFTGNYEQYF
j_call: TRBJ2-1; v_call: TRBV7-2; d_call: TRBD2; cdr3_aa: CASSSSGLISYNEQFF
j_call: TRBJ2-1; v_call: TRBV7-9; d_call: TRBD1; cdr3_aa: CASSLEDRGLEQFF
j_call: TRBJ2-3; v_call: TRBV7-7; d_call: .; cdr3_aa: CASSLEDGGDTQYF
j_call: TRBJ2-7; v_call: TRBV29-1; d_call: .; cdr3_aa: CSVEDPRGQYF
j_call: TRBJ2-3; v_call: TRBV27; d_call: .; cdr3_aa: CASSPQVAAGVDTQYF
j_call: TRBJ2-7; v_call: TRBV27; d_call: TRBD1; cdr3_aa: CASSLLGGEDEQYF
j_call: TRBJ2-7; v_call: TRBV4-3; d_call: TRBD1; cdr3_aa: CASSQGTGGNYEQYF
j_call: TRBJ2-1; v_call: TRBV5-1; d_call: .; cdr3_aa: CASREPGTNNEQFF
j_call: TRBJ2-1; v_call: TRBV29-1; d_call: .; cdr3_aa: CSAGRAGAGNEQFF
j_call: TRBJ2-6; v_call: TRBV7-9; d_call: TRBD1; cdr3_aa: CANPGQGSGANVLTF
j_call: TRBJ1-3; v_call: TRBV7-9; d_call: .; cdr3_aa: CASSPPRDGQSGNTIYF
j_call: TRBJ2-2; v_call: TRBV5-1; d_call: .; cdr3_aa: CASSPLTPGELFF
j_call: TRBJ2-1; v_call: TRBV9; d_call: TRBD2; cdr3_aa: CASSSQTSGRGYNEQFF